A selection of T cell receptor beta chains follows, all from one sample in a study of blood T cell repertoires in COVID-19. Generated by immunoSEQ multiplex PCR, the TCRdb table keeps only in-frame clones and is missing some. The sample has 79,000 or so clones; 80% to 90% are singletons. Sequencing was performed on peripheral blood. The receptors originated from a man aged 55 to 69 with COVID-19, enrolled during active disease. Each CDR3 is given with its conserved first and last residue. D genes are given only for firm matches. Only part of the rows carry a size: once, few, many, or a class if the clone is expanded.

v_gene	len	j_gene	d_gene	abundance	CDR3nt	CDR3aa
TRBV6-6	16	TRBJ2-1	TRBD1	.	TGTGCCAGCATTCTAAACCCTGGGACAGGAATGAATGAGCAGTTCTTC	CASILNPGTGMNEQFF
TRBV18	15	TRBJ1-4	.	.	TGTGCCAGCTCACCACCGTCAGCCCCGGGTGAAAAACTGTTTTTT	CASSPPSAPGEKLFF
TRBV7-3	16	TRBJ1-2	.	once	TGTGCCAGCAGCACAGCGACAGGACCACGGAGGTATGGCTACACCTTC	CASSTATGPRRYGYTF
TRBV28	14	TRBJ2-2	.	.	TGTGCCAGCAGTTCCGGACAAAACACCGGGGAGCTGTTTTTT	CASSSGQNTGELFF
TRBV10-3	16	TRBJ2-3	TRBD2	few	TGTGCCATCAGTGAGACTAGCGGGAGGGGAACAGATACGCAGTATTTT	CAISETSGRGTDTQYF
TRBV6-5	13	TRBJ2-7	TRBD2	.	TGTGCCAGCATCACTAGCGGACCCTACGAGCAGTACTTC	CASITSGPYEQYF
TRBV18	15	TRBJ2-2	TRBD1	.	TGTGCCAGCTCACCTAGACAGGGGGACACCGGGGAGCTGTTTTTT	CASSPRQGDTGELFF
TRBV6-6	14	TRBJ1-2	TRBD1	.	TGTGCCAGCAACCCAGGGGGCGGCAACTATGGCTACACCTTC	CASNPGGGNYGYTF
TRBV6-6	16	TRBJ2-3	TRBD2	once	TGTGCCAGCAACCTTCAGGCGGGGGTTGGCACAGATACGCAGTATTTT	CASNLQAGVGTDTQYF
TRBV18	18	TRBJ2-1	TRBD2	.	TGTGCCAGCTCACCTCAGGGCCATGGGCTAGCGGGGTTGAATGAGCAGTTCTTC	CASSPQGHGLAGLNEQFF
TRBV5-1	13	TRBJ1-2	.	.	TGCGCCAGCAGCTTAAAGGGGGACTATGGCTACACCTTC	CASSLKGDYGYTF
TRBV24-1	15	TRBJ2-7	TRBD1	.	TGTGCCACCAGTGATTCGAGGACAGGGGCTTACGAGCAGTACTTC	CATSDSRTGAYEQYF
TRBV27	14	TRBJ1-5	TRBD1	few	TGTGCCAGCAATTGGACAGGTAGCAATCAGCCCCAGCATTTT	CASNWTGSNQPQHF
TRBV5-1	15	TRBJ2-5	.	.	TGCGCCAGCAGCTTGGGGGCAGGGCAGTCAGAGACCCAGTACTTC	CASSLGAGQSETQYF
TRBV19	14	TRBJ2-1	.	once	TGTGCCAGTAGCCACCGAGGAGCATACAATGAGCAGTTCTTC	CASSHRGAYNEQFF
TRBV10-3	15	TRBJ2-7	TRBD2	.	TGTGCCATCAGCTCTTCCGGGGGGAGCTCCTACGAGCAGTACTTC	CAISSSGGSSYEQYF
TRBV3-1/TRBV3-2	14	TRBJ1-2	.	.	TGTGCCAGCAGCCAAGAGCCACAGGTATTTGGCTACACCTTC	CASSQEPQVFGYTF
TRBV28	17	TRBJ1-5	TRBD1	.	TGTGCCAGCAGTTTAATAGGGACAGGGGTACGCAATCAGCCCCAGCATTTT	CASSLIGTGVRNQPQHF
TRBV10-3	15	TRBJ2-5	.	.	TGTGCCACCGCACCCAGGAGGGACAGTCAAGAGACCCAGTACTTC	CATAPRRDSQETQYF
TRBV6-5	14	TRBJ1-2	.	.	TGTGCCAGCAGTTACGTAGGACTTATGGGAGGCTACACCTTC	CASSYVGLMGGYTF
TRBV28	14	TRBJ2-5	TRBD1	.	TGTGCCAGCAGCGAGGGGGCACACCAAGAGACCCAGTACTTC	CASSEGAHQETQYF
TRBV5-1	17	TRBJ1-5	TRBD1	.	TGCGCCAGCAGCTTGCGGAGGGGACAGGATAGCAATCAGCCCCAGCATTTT	CASSLRRGQDSNQPQHF
TRBV10-3	16	TRBJ2-7	TRBD2	.	TGTGCCATCAGTGAGTCGGGGACTAGCGGGGGTGGCGAGCAGTACTTC	CAISESGTSGGGEQYF
TRBV19	16	TRBJ2-7	.	.	TGTGCCAGTAGTTCCGTTACCGGATCGGGGGACTACGAGCAGTACTTC	CASSSVTGSGDYEQYF
TRBV5-1	15	TRBJ2-1	.	.	TGCGCCAGCAGCTTGTCAGGGGAGTCCTACAATGAGCAGTTCTTC	CASSLSGESYNEQFF